The clone carrying this TCR beta chain was found a few times. Germline CDR1 is SGHTA and CDR2 is FQGTGA. This CDR3 has 16 amino acids. The ends lost 5 bases at V and 7 bases at J; junction bases unmatched: 10. This record comes from a study of T cells in Graves' hyperthyroidism and ophthalmopathy. About the study: Peripheral blood was secured at the point of initial diagnosis, before any treatment.

What was amplified from RNA transcripts were TCR beta CDR3 regions. HTBI primers drove first-round RT-PCR of the TCR CDR3. Using its own MiXCR run on the multiplex PCR reads, TCRdb lists one record per CDR3 protein. Of 400,000 or so distinct CDR3 sequences in the sample, over 11% were seen once. Material: blood. The chain carries TRBV7-3 and TRBJ2-7, with 14 bases that match TRBD2. The sequence derives from a man in his forties or fifties with Graves' ophthalmopathy. This CDR3 is CASSAGLAGGSGEQYF. CDR3 bases: TGTGCCAGCAGCGCCGGACTAGCGGGGGGTTCGGGTGAGCAGTACTTC.